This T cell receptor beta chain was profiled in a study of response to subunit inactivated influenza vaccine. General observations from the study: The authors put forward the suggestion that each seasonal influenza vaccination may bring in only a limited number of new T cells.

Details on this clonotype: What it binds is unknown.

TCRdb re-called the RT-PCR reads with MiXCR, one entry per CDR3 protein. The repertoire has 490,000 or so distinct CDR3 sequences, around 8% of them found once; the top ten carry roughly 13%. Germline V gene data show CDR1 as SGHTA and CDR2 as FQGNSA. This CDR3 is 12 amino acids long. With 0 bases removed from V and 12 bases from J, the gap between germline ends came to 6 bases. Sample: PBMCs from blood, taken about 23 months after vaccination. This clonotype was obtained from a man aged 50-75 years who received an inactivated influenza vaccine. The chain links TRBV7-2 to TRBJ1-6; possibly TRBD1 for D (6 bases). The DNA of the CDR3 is TGTGCCAGCAGCTTAGCAGGGGGACCCCTCCACTTT. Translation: CASSLAGGPLHF.